Each of the 22 T cell receptor beta chains below was sequenced from the same sample in a study of T cell changes during pregnancy in multiple sclerosis. TCRdb's table, derived via immunoSEQ multiplex PCR, lists solely in-frame clones and lacks some. This sample has tens of thousands of clones, with about nine tenths found just once. Here the sequenced sample was CD4+ T cells from peripheral blood mononuclear cells, taken after pregnancy. These receptors all stem from a female donor with multiple sclerosis, enrolled in a pregnancy study.

The chain employs TRBV9 and TRBJ1-5, with 9 bases fitting TRBD1. V was pared by 3 bases and J by 6 bases, with 7 bases of the junction left unmatched. CDR1 and CDR2 (germline): SGDLS, YYNGEE. CDR3 size: 15 residues. The CDR3 protein is CASSAGTGQSQPQHF. The CDR3 DNA sequence: TGTGCCAGCAGCGCCGGGACAGGGCAGAGTCAGCCCCAGCATTTT. Filled out from reference TRBV9 and TRBJ1-5, the complete variable domain reads DSGVTQTPKHLITATGQRVTLRCSPRSGDLSVYWYQQSLDQGLQFLIQYYNGEERAKGNILERFSAQQFPDLHSELNLSSLELGDSALYFCASSAGTGQSQPQHFGDGTRLSIL.

This clone was observed once. The chain employs TRBV30 and TRBJ1-2; perhaps TRBD1 as D (5 bases). This CDR3 contains 11 residues. The V and J ends lost 4 bases and 7 bases respectively, with 10 bases between them. Germline CDR1 GTSNPN, CDR2 SVGIG (reference sequence). The DNA for the CDR3 is TGTGCCTGGATCGCAGGGTCTGGCTACACCTTC. As protein: CAWIAGSGYTF. Full variable domain (rest looked up from reference TRBV30 and TRBJ1-2): SQTIHQWPATLVQPVGSPLSLECTVEGTSNPNLYWYRQAAGRGLQLLFYSVGIGQISSEVPQNLSASRPQDRQFILSSKKLLLSDSGFYLCAWIAGSGYTFGSGTRLTVV.

The CDR3 nucleotides read TGTGCCAGCAGCTTGTTTGGGACAGCCTACGAGCAGTACTTC. This gives the protein CASSLFGTAYEQYF. This rearrangement joins TRBV11-1 to TRBJ2-7; TRBD1 matches at 7 bases. The CDR3 is made up of 14 amino acids. The germline V gene has CDR1 SGHAT and CDR2 FQDESV (reference sequence). J was trimmed by 2 bases and V by 3 bases; bases with no gene match: 4. Complete variable domain (other parts from reference TRBV11-1 and TRBJ2-7): EAEVAQSPRYKITEKSQAVAFWCDPISGHATLYWYRQILGQGPELLVQFQDESVVDDSQLPKDRFSAERLKGVDSTLKIQPAELGDSAMYLCASSLFGTAYEQYFGPGTRLTVT.

The chain is built from TRBV7-7 and TRBJ2-1; D perhaps matches TRBD2 (5 bases). CDR3 length: 13 amino acids. Per germline, CDR1 SSHAT and CDR2 FNYEAQ (reference sequence). The V end lost 3 bases, the J end lost 8 bases, and 11 bases lay between the germline ends. CDR3 DNA sequence: TGTGCCAGCAGCTTGGACCGGGGTCATGAGCAGTTCTTC. Its translation is CASSLDRGHEQFF.

This rearrangement joins TRBV29-1 to TRBJ2-7; TRBD1 matches at 8 bases. J lost 1 base, V lost 6 bases, and 5 bases had no gene match. The germline V gene has CDR1 SQVTM and CDR2 ANQGSEA. This CDR3 region has 13 residues. The CDR3 DNA follows: TGCAGCGTCGGCGGGACAGGTTCCTACGAGCAGTACTTC. It specifies CSVGGTGSYEQYF.

This clone was detected only a few times. V gene TRBV19 combines with J gene TRBJ2-5; 9 positions match TRBD1. J gave up 13 bases and V 5 bases, and 5 bases lay outside the gene matches. The CDR3 is 11 amino acids. CDR1 is LNHDA, CDR2 SQIVND, per germline (reference sequence). The CDR3 bases are TGTGCCAGTAGTGTGGGACAGGGAATGTACTTC. This translates into CASSVGQGMYF.

J is TRBJ1-5 and V is TRBV27, with unresolved D. This CDR3 has 13 residues. In germline, CDR1 is MNHEY, CDR2 SMNVEV (reference sequence). V was cut by 3 bases and J by 4 bases, with 7 bases left in between. The CDR3 nucleotides read TGTGCCAGCAGTTTCCGGGGAAATCAGCCCCAGCATTTT. It encodes CASSFRGNQPQHF.

The V gene is TRBV7-2, the J gene TRBJ1-3; 8 bases align to TRBD1. The CDR3 has 16 amino acids. The J segment lost 3 bases and the V segment lost 5 bases, leaving 9 bases of the junction unmatched. Per germline, CDR1 SGHTA and CDR2 FQGNSA. CDR3 DNA: TGTGCCAGCAGCCCTGGACAGGGCTTAGGTGGAAACACCATATATTTT. It yields the protein CASSPGQGLGGNTIYF.

This clone was seen once. The rearrangement joins TRBV11-2 to TRBJ1-5; TRBD1 might be the D (6 bases). There are 12 residues in the CDR3. V shed 9 bases and J shed 2 bases, with 8 bases lying between them. CDR1 and CDR2 from the germline V gene are SGHAT and FQNNGV. CDR3 DNA sequence: TGTGCCAGTTCAGGGGGCAATCAGCCCCAGCATTTT. Translating it yields CASSGGNQPQHF.

The chain carries TRBV7-9 and TRBJ1-3; D gene ambiguous. V shed 0 bases and J shed 0 bases, with 9 bases lying between them. The V gene's germline CDR1 is SEHNR and CDR2 FQNEAQ (reference sequence). CDR3 length equals 16 residues. In DNA form, the CDR3 reads TGTGCCAGCAGCTTAGCCTTACAGCTCTCTGGAAACACCATATATTTT. Amino acids: CASSLALQLSGNTIYF.

V gene TRBV25-1 combines with J gene TRBJ1-2; 7 bases align to TRBD1. CDR1 and CDR2 (germline): MGHDK, SYGVNS. This CDR3 comprises 14 residues. V gave up 5 bases and J gave up 5 bases; unmatched junction bases: 8. The DNA for the CDR3 is TGTGCCAGCAGTTCACCAGGGGGGCGGTATGGCTACACCTTC. Protein product: CASSSPGGRYGYTF.

The chain links TRBV4-3 to TRBJ1-2; the match to TRBD1 covers 8 bases. The CDR3 covers 15 residues. Germline assignment: CDR1 LGHNA and CDR2 YSLEER. Unmatched junction bases numbered 7, after V lost 0 bases and J lost 7 bases. The CDR3 sequence: CASSQDGQGKVGYTF. The CDR3 coding sequence is TGCGCCAGCAGCCAAGATGGACAGGGAAAGGTTGGCTACACCTTC.

This chain joins TRBV10-1 and TRBJ1-2; D unresolved. The V end lost 7 bases, the J end lost 4 bases, and 13 bases lay between the germline ends. Per the germline V gene, CDR1 is WNHNN and CDR2 is SYGVQD (reference sequence). The CDR3 is made up of 13 amino acids. The CDR3 here is CASTRSGLYGYTF. CDR3 sequence (DNA): TGCGCCAGCACCCGATCGGGTCTCTATGGCTACACCTTC.

The chain joins TRBV15 to TRBJ1-2; no clear D. Germline CDR1 and CDR2: LNHNV and YYDKDF (reference sequence). V lost 0 bases and J 0 bases, leaving 8 bases between the germline ends. This CDR3 region has 15 residues. The CDR3 coding sequence is TGTGCCACCAGCAGAGACAGGTCCTCTAACTATGGCTACACCTTC. Protein: CATSRDRSSNYGYTF.

V is TRBV25-1 and J is TRBJ1-2, with D possibly TRBD1 on 5 matching bases. The V and J ends lost 1 base and 0 bases respectively, with 12 bases between them. The CDR3 spans 16 residues. Germline V gene data show CDR1 as MGHDK and CDR2 as SYGVNS. CDR3 amino acids: CASSESGPPSNYGYTF. The CDR3 region has the DNA TGTGCCAGCAGTGAATCAGGGCCCCCGTCTAACTATGGCTACACCTTC.

This clone appeared once. The chain is built from TRBV19 and TRBJ1-5; 9 bases line up with TRBD1. The V segment lost 3 bases and the J segment 3 bases; nucleotides outside the gene matches: 6. The CDR3 extends over 16 amino acids. Germline CDR1 and CDR2: LNHDA and SQIVND (reference sequence). CDR3 nucleotide sequence: TGTGCCAGTAGTATTCTCGGGACAGGGCTCAATCAGCCCCAGCATTTT. Translating gives CASSILGTGLNQPQHF.

The CDR3 is CASSAGQGVHEQYF. In nucleotides, the CDR3 is TGCGCCAGCAGCGCGGGACAGGGGGTCCACGAGCAGTACTTC. V usage is TRBV5-1 and J usage is TRBJ2-7; 11 bases agree with TRBD1. The CDR3 is made up of 14 amino acids. Unmatched junction bases numbered 5, after V lost 4 bases and J lost 5 bases. CDR1 is SGHRS and CDR2 is YFSETQ in the germline V gene.

The genes are TRBV4-3 and TRBJ1-6, with a weak D call TRBD1 (6 bases). This CDR3 spans 17 amino acids. Per the germline V gene, CDR1 is LGHNA and CDR2 is YSLEER. V lost 0 bases and J 5 bases, leaving 14 bases between the germline ends. CDR3 nucleotides: TGCGCCAGCAGCCAAGATAGTAGGGGGTTCAATAATTCACCCCTCCACTTT. It codes for CASSQDSRGFNNSPLHF.

This sequence joins TRBV5-4 and TRBJ1-4; D call uncertain. Germline CDR1 is SGHNT and CDR2 is YYREEE (reference sequence). The CDR3 is 14 amino acids. V gave up 3 bases and J gave up 5 bases, with 11 bases separating them. The CDR3 sequence: CASSYRNENEKLFF. In DNA form, the CDR3 reads TGTGCCAGCAGCTACAGAAACGAGAATGAAAAACTGTTTTTT.

CDR3 DNA sequence: TGTGCCAGCAGCGTAGCGGGGGGGAGCACAGATACGCAGTATTTT. It yields the protein CASSVAGGSTDTQYF. J is TRBJ2-3 and V is TRBV9; TRBD2 matches at 8 bases. The CDR3 loop spans 15 amino acids. Trimming took 0 bases from V and 0 from J; bases not matched to a gene: 0. Germline values: CDR1 SGDLS, CDR2 YYNGEE.

This sequence joins TRBV4-2 and TRBJ1-3, with 7 bases that match TRBD1. The CDR3 spans 16 residues. V shed 4 bases, J shed 0 bases, and the junction held 6 bases outside the gene matches. CDR1 and CDR2 from the germline V gene are LGHNA and YNFKEQ. The CDR3 bases are TGTGCCAGCAGCCCGACAGGGTTAACCTCTGGAAACACCATATATTTT. It yields the protein CASSPTGLTSGNTIYF.

The rearrangement joins TRBV18 to TRBJ1-1, with D perhaps TRBD1 (6 bases). The CDR3 contains 15 residues. The V end was cut by 5 bases, the J end by 5 bases, with 18 bases between. Germline V CDR1 and CDR2: KGHSH, LQKENI. The CDR3, as DNA: TGTGCCAGCTCATCAGTCGGGGGGGCGGATACTGAAGCTTTCTTT. The encoded protein is CASSSVGGADTEAFF.